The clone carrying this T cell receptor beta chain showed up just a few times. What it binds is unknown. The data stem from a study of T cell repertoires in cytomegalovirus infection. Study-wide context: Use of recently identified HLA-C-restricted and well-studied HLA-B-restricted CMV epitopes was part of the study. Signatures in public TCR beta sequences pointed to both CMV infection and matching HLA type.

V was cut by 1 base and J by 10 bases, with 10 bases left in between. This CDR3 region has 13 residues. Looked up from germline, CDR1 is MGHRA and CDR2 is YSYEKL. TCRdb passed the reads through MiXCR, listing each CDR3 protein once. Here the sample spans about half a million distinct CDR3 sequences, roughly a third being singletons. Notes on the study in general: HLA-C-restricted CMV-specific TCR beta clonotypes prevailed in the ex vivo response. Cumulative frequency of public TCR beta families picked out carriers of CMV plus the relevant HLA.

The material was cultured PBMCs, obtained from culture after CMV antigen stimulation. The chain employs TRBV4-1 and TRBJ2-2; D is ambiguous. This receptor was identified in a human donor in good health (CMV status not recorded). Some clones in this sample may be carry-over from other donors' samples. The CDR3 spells CASSQGGPEELFF. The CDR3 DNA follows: TGCGCCAGCAGCCAAGGAGGTCCCGAGGAGCTGTTTTTT.